This section outlines one TCR beta chain sequence together with its context. This clone occurred once. The clone's antigen remains unknown. No base-level quality is on record; no much larger clone is a single base apart. The data are from a study of T cell responses to AZD1222 COVID-19 vaccine (dated by TCRdb to the early 2020s). For the wider study: AZD1222 recipients with second doses at about 4 weeks or about 12 weeks were pooled, because spike-specific TCR depth and breadth did not differ between schedules. Trial participants were enrolled by age into subgroups of 18-55, 56-69 and 70-plus years, and roughly 160, 29 and 62 TCR-sequenced participants, respectively, were included in these subgroups. A total of 230 or so trial participants underwent TCR sequencing, of whom roughly 210 received two doses of AZD1222 and approximately 25 received two doses of the MenACWY control vaccine.

The CDR3 regions of human TCRbeta chains were subjected to immunosequencing. The study's processing was this. Repertoire TCRs were matched against a reference library of SARS-CoV-2-specific TCRs generated with the MIRA antigen-specificity platform. Breadth was defined as the fraction of unique TCRs that were SARS-CoV-2-associated. Depth was defined as the fraction of total T cells that were SARS-CoV-2-associated. Using the MIRA data, each spike-specific TCR was assigned both to the spike region to which the TCR was reactive and to a CD4 or CD8 class. Log10-transformed breadth and depth values were compared by one-way ANOVA with Sidak's multiple comparisons tests. What TCRdb holds here is the immuneACCESS table cut down to in-frame rearrangements. Part of the clones is not present; checked against another copy, under half of the missing clones reflect an unresolved V gene, and the others are unexplained. D and trimming come from the DNA, and the V and J calls and clone size come from that table. The sample table holds under 70,000 clones, of which approximately 80% were seen once. The ten largest clones take up less than 25% of the sample.

From its cysteine to its phenylalanine, the CDR3 spans 13 amino acids. Kept here is only the CDR3 DNA, which spans 39 bases and is read in frame from base 1. From a lookup of the germline V gene (reference sequence), CDR1 and CDR2 are LGHDT and YNNKEL. The junction carries 13 bases between V and J, which are trimmed by 6 bases and 5 bases respectively. The time point label, read with the paper, signifies: baseline before first vaccination. The vaccinee samples were drawn from two UK trials, COV001 and COV002, one of which was a single-blind randomized controlled phase 2/3 trial testing AZD1222 (ChAdOx1 nCoV-19) in healthy adults. For TCRbeta chain sequencing, PBMC samples were collected from trial participants at day 0 and at day 28 after the second dose. Points the paper makes about the study in general: Because no day 14 peak-response samples were available, repertoires were characterized only after the peak T cell response. The whole spike protein was spanned by vaccine-associated CD4 TCRs, and dominant responses were seen in regions 160-218 and 743-854. After two AZD1222 doses, spike-specific TCR breadth and depth were significantly higher than at day 0 and than in MenACWY recipients. In the small 56-69-year group, the increase in depth fell short of significance, most likely because of low power. Conclusions about previously exposed vaccinees were limited because only six AZD1222 recipients were SARS-CoV-2 seropositive at baseline. Most participants were white British and females outnumbered males, and the authors suggested that clonal diversity may have been underestimated. Nearly half of unique spike-specific TCRs reportedly recognized epitopes outside regions mutated in the B.1.351 and B.1.1.7 variants.

This TCR came from an adult in good health. This chain is built from TRBV3-1 (or the pseudogene TRBV3-2) and TRBJ2-5; the D gene is tentatively TRBD1 or TRBD2, each matching 6 bases. The sample in question was peripheral blood, obtained on day 0 of AZD1222 vaccination. The nucleotide sequence is TGTGCCAGCAGGGAAGGGGGGCTGGAGACCCAGTACTTC. This yields the protein CASREGGLETQYF.